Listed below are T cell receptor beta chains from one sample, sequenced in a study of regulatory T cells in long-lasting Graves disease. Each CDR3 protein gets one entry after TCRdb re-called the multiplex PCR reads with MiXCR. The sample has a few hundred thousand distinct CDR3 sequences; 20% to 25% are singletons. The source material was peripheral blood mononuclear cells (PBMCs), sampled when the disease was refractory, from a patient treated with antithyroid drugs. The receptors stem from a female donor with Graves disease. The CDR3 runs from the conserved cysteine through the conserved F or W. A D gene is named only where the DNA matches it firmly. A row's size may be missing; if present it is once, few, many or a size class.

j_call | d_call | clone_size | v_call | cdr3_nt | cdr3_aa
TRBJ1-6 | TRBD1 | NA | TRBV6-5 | TGTGCCAGCAGTTATAGGTCAGGGGGATCACCCCTCCACTTT | CASSYRSGGSPLHF
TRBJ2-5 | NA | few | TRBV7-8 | TGTGCCAGCAGCTTAGTGGACGGGTTAGAGACCCAGTACTTC | CASSLVDGLETQYF
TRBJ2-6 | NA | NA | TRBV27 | TGTGCCAGCAGTCATTGGGGGTCTGGGGCCAACGTCCTGACTTTC | CASSHWGSGANVLTF
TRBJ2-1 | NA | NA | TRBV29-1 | TGCAGCGTGGGGGGGCTAGCGGCTTACAATGAGCAGTTCTTC | CSVGGLAAYNEQFF
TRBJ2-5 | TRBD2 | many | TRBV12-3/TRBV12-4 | TGTGCCAGCAGCCCAAGACTAGCGGGGGTTCAAGAGACCCAGTACTTC | CASSPRLAGVQETQYF
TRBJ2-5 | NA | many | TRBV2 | TGTGCCAGCAGTGTAGGACCTATGAAAGAGACCCAGTACTTC | CASSVGPMKETQYF
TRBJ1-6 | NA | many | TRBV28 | TGTGCCAGCAGTACCCACTTGAGCTCCTATAATTCACCCCTCCACTTT | CASSTHLSSYNSPLHF
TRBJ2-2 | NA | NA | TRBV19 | TGTGCCAGTAGTATAACCCCCTCCGCCGGGGAGCTGTTTTTT | CASSITPSAGELFF
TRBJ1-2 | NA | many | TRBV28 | TGTGCCAGCAGTTCCCCCCAGGGTGGCTACACCTTC | CASSSPQGGYTF
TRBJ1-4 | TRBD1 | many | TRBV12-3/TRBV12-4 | TGTGCCAGCAGTCCATGGACAGGCACGAATGAAAAACTGTTTTTT | CASSPWTGTNEKLFF
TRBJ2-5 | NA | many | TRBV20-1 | TGCAGTGCCATCTTCTTGGAGACCCAGTACTTC | CSAIFLETQYF
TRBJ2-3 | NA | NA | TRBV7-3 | TGTGCCAGCAGCTTAACGGACACAGATACGCAGTATTTT | CASSLTDTDTQYF
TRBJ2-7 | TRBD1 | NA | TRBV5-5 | TGTGCCAGCAGCTTGGTAAGGGGGCCCTACGAGCAGTACTTC | CASSLVRGPYEQYF
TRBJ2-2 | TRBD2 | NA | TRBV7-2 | TGTGCCAGCAACCCCAGAGCGGGAGGGACGGCCGGGGAGCTGTTTTTT | CASNPRAGGTAGELFF
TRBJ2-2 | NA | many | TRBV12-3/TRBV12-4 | TGTGCCAGCAGTTTTTTTGGCGTCGACACCGGGGAGCTGTTTTTT | CASSFFGVDTGELFF
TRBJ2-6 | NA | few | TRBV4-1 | TGCGCCAGCAGCCAAGTTCGGACATCCGGGGCCAACGTCCTGACTTTC | CASSQVRTSGANVLTF
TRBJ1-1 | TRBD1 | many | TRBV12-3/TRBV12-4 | TGTGCCAGCAGTTCCTGGACAGGGCTGAACCGTGGTTTGAGGATTGAAGCTTTCTTT | CASSSWTGLNRGLRIEAFF
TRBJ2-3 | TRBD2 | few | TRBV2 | TGTGCCAGCAGTGGAGGACTAGCGGGATCCACAGATACGCAGTATTTT | CASSGGLAGSTDTQYF
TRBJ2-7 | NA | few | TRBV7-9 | TGTGCCAGCAGCCGAGGGGCGGATCAGGAGGCCTACGAGCAGTACTTC | CASSRGADQEAYEQYF
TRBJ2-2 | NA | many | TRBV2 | TGTGCCAGCAGGGAACGGGGACAGAACACCGGGGAGCTGTTTTTT | CASRERGQNTGELFF
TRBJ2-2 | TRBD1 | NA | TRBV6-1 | TGTGCCAGCAGACGGACAGACAGGGTCCACACCGGGGAGCTGTTTTTT | CASRRTDRVHTGELFF
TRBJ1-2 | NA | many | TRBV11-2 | TGTGCCAGCAGCTTAGTCGGCAGGGCGAGAGGCTACACCTTC | CASSLVGRARGYTF
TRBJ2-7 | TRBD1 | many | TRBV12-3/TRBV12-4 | TGTGCCAGCAGTTTAGGACAGGGCTACTCCTACGAGCAGTACTTC | CASSLGQGYSYEQYF
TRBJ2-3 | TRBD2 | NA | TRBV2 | TGTGCCAGCAGTGGGTTGTTGGACGACCAGGGGAAACTAGCGGGCCGCACAGATACGCAGTATTTT | CASSGLLDDQGKLAGRTDTQYF
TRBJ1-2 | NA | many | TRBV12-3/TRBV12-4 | TGTGCCAGCAGTTTAACGAAGCACTATGGCTACACCTTC | CASSLTKHYGYTF
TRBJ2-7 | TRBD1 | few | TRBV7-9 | TGTGCCAGCAGCTTGACAGGGGGCCCCGAGCAGTACTTC | CASSLTGGPEQYF
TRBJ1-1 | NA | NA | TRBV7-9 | TGTGCCAGCAACGCGGGAGGAAAGAACACTGAAGCTTTCTTT | CASNAGGKNTEAFF
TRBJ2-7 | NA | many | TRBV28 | TGTGCCAGCAGTTCGCAAGGGTCTACCCGACGGGGGGAGCAGTACTTC | CASSSQGSTRRGEQYF
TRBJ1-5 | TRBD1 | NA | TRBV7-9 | TGTGCCAGCAGCCCCTCGACAGGGGAGTTTTTCCGTCAGCCCCAGCATTTT | CASSPSTGEFFRQPQHF
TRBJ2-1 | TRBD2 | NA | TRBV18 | TGTGCCAGCTCACAGACTAGCGGGAGCGGTAACAATGAGCAGTTCTTC | CASSQTSGSGNNEQFF
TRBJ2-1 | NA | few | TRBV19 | TGTGCCAGTAGGTCGGGTCAGGGGCCACGGAATGAGCAGTTCTTC | CASRSGQGPRNEQFF
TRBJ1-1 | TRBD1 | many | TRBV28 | TGTGCCAGCAGCCCATACAGGGGCACTGAAGCTTTCTTT | CASSPYRGTEAFF
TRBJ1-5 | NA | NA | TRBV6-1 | TGTGCCAGCGAATTTAAAGGGACCAATCAGCCCCAGCATTTT | CASEFKGTNQPQHF
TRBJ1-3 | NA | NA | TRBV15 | TGTGCCACCAGCAGAGACGGGGGGCCGGGAAACACCATATATTTT | CATSRDGGPGNTIYF
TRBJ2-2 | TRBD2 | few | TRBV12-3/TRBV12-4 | TGTGCCAGCAGCTTTGCTAGCGGGAGGTCTGCCGGGGAGCTGTTTTTT | CASSFASGRSAGELFF
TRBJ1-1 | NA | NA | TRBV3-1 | TGTGCCAGCAGCCCCTCACCGGGCACTGAAGCTTTCTTT | CASSPSPGTEAFF
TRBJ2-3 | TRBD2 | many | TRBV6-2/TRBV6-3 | TGTGCCAGCAGTTCTTCTAGCGGGAGAACAGGGGATACGCAGTATTTT | CASSSSSGRTGDTQYF
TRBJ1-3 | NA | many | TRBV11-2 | TGTGCCAGCAGCTTAACGGACGGAAACACCATATATTTT | CASSLTDGNTIYF
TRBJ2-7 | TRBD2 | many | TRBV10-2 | TGCGCCAGCAGTGAGCAAACTAGCGGGAGGACCTACGAGCAGTACTTC | CASSEQTSGRTYEQYF
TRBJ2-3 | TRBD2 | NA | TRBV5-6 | TGTGCCAGCAGCTCCTACCGACTAGCCGTAGATACGCAGTATTTT | CASSSYRLAVDTQYF
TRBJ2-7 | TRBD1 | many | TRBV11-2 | TGTGCCAGCAGCTTACCGCCGGGACAGAACTACGAGCAGTACTTC | CASSLPPGQNYEQYF
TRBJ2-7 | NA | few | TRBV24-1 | TGTGCCACCAGTGCGGACTCGACAACCTACGAGCAGTACTTC | CATSADSTTYEQYF
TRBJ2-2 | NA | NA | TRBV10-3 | TGTGCCATCACGGGACAGAACACCGGGGAGCTGTTTTTT | CAITGQNTGELFF
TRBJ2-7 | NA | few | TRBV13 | TGTGCCAGCAGCTCGGGACTCTCAACCTACGAGCAGTACTTC | CASSSGLSTYEQYF
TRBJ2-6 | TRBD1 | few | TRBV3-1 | TGTGCCAGCAGCCAAGTTAGGGACAGGGTCTCTGGGGCCAACGTCCTGACTTTC | CASSQVRDRVSGANVLTF
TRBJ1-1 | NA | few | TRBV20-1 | TGCAGTGCCATCGTAGGGGGGACGGAAACTGAAGCTTTCTTT | CSAIVGGTETEAFF
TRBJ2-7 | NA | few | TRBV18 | TGTGCCAGCTCACCACGGGTCATCTCCTCCTACGAGCAGTACTTC | CASSPRVISSYEQYF
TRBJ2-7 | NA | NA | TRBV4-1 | TGCGCCAGCAGCCAAGGCGAAGGGTTCTACGAGCAGTACTTC | CASSQGEGFYEQYF
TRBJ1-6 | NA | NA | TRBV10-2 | TGCGCCAGCAGGGACGAGGGGTGGCGTTCACCCCTCCACTTT | CASRDEGWRSPLHF
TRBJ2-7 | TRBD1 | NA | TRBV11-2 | TGTGCCAGCAGCTTAGAGGCGACAGGGAACTACGAGCAGTACTTC | CASSLEATGNYEQYF
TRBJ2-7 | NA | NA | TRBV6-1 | TGTGCCAACAGTCAGGGACACCCCAGCTCCTACGAGCAGTACTTC | CANSQGHPSSYEQYF
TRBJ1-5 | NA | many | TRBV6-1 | TGTGCCAGCAGCCTAGAGGACGGCCGACGCCAGCCCCAGCATTTT | CASSLEDGRRQPQHF
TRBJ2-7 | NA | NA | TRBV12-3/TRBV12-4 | TGTGCCAGCAGCCCTCCTCCGGGCACCTACGAGCAGTACTTC | CASSPPPGTYEQYF
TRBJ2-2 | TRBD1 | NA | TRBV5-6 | TGTGCCAGCACCCTACGTGGAGGAACAGGGGTCCCCACCGGGGAGCTGTTTTTT | CASTLRGGTGVPTGELFF
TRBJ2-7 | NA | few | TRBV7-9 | TGTGCCAGCAGCTCCGACCCCGGCGGGTTCGAGCAGTACTTC | CASSSDPGGFEQYF
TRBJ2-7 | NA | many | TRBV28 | TGTGCCAGCAGCCACGTTATCCTCCCCTACGAGCAGTACTTC | CASSHVILPYEQYF
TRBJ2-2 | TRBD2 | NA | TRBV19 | TGTGCCAGTAAGGCCATTATAGCGGGATTGAACACCGGGGAGCTGTTTTTT | CASKAIIAGLNTGELFF